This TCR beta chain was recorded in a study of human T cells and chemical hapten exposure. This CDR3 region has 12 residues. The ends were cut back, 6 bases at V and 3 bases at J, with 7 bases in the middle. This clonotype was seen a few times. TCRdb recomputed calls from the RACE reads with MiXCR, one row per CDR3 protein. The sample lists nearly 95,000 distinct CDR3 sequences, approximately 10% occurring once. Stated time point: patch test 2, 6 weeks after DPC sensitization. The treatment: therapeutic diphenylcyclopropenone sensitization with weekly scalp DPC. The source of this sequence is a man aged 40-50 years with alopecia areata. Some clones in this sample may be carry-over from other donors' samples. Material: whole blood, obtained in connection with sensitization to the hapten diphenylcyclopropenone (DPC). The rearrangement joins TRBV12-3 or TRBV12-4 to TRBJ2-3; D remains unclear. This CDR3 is CASRMGTDTQYF. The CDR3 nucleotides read TGTGCCAGCAGGATGGGGACAGATACGCAGTATTTT.